These T cell receptor beta chains were read from a single sample in a study of T-cell memory formation after mild COVID-19. One entry per CDR3 protein results from TCRdb running MiXCR on the 5' RACE reads. The sample has just under 550,000 distinct CDR3 sequences, about 20% seen once. Source material: PBMCs or a T cell subset sorted from them (not recorded which). Receptors were obtained from an adult woman who had mild COVID-19 (a few samples of this study predate the infection). Cell type and time point are not known. Each CDR3 is given without its conserved first and last residue. Fields, in order: J gene, V gene, D gene, CDR3 protein. A D gene is named only where the DNA matches it firmly.

j_call: TRBJ2-3
v_call: TRBV27
d_call: NA
cdr3_aa: ASSFLNQDTQY

j_call: TRBJ1-2
v_call: TRBV29-1
d_call: TRBD1
cdr3_aa: SGGGADYGYT

j_call: TRBJ2-3
v_call: TRBV11-2
d_call: NA
cdr3_aa: ASSSLPGSDTQY

j_call: TRBJ2-2
v_call: TRBV24-1
d_call: TRBD1
cdr3_aa: ATSDTDREAGELF

j_call: TRBJ1-1
v_call: TRBV20-1
d_call: NA
cdr3_aa: SAPRGNTEAF

j_call: TRBJ2-1
v_call: TRBV19
d_call: TRBD2
cdr3_aa: ASSFRGAGANEQF

j_call: TRBJ2-1
v_call: TRBV7-6
d_call: NA
cdr3_aa: ASSWHPRGSYNEQF

j_call: TRBJ2-3
v_call: TRBV6-5
d_call: TRBD1
cdr3_aa: ASSNRGPSTDTQY

j_call: TRBJ2-1
v_call: TRBV30
d_call: NA
cdr3_aa: AWSLSGASEQF

j_call: TRBJ2-3
v_call: TRBV15
d_call: TRBD2
cdr3_aa: ATSRRLAGFPDTQY

j_call: TRBJ2-5
v_call: TRBV7-8
d_call: TRBD2
cdr3_aa: ASSRLAGFRETQY

j_call: TRBJ1-3
v_call: TRBV5-6
d_call: NA
cdr3_aa: ASSAIEGVKVGNTIY

j_call: TRBJ1-1
v_call: TRBV10-3
d_call: TRBD1
cdr3_aa: AISEGTANTEAF

j_call: TRBJ1-1
v_call: TRBV29-1
d_call: NA
cdr3_aa: SVEDRRRGTEAF

j_call: TRBJ2-1
v_call: TRBV12-3/TRBV12-4
d_call: TRBD2
cdr3_aa: ASSLGTSGGVAYNEQF

j_call: TRBJ2-7
v_call: TRBV20-1
d_call: NA
cdr3_aa: SASTPRRYEQY

j_call: TRBJ2-7
v_call: TRBV5-6
d_call: TRBD1
cdr3_aa: ASSTGTGTLLEQY

j_call: TRBJ2-1
v_call: TRBV3-1
d_call: TRBD2
cdr3_aa: ASSPGLAGVVEQF

j_call: TRBJ2-1
v_call: TRBV29-1
d_call: NA
cdr3_aa: SVEDQGGYNEQF

j_call: TRBJ2-1
v_call: TRBV7-2
d_call: TRBD2
cdr3_aa: ASSLALGLAGGHGEQF

j_call: TRBJ2-2
v_call: TRBV30
d_call: NA
cdr3_aa: AWSVLSSGELF

j_call: TRBJ2-7
v_call: TRBV14
d_call: TRBD1
cdr3_aa: ATGQRTYEQY

j_call: TRBJ2-4
v_call: TRBV5-5
d_call: TRBD1
cdr3_aa: ASSLGQGVYIQY

j_call: TRBJ2-5
v_call: TRBV3-1
d_call: TRBD2
cdr3_aa: ASSQGTSGQETQY

j_call: TRBJ2-2
v_call: TRBV4-3
d_call: NA
cdr3_aa: ASSQDFGSGELF

j_call: TRBJ2-1
v_call: TRBV5-6
d_call: NA
cdr3_aa: ASSFDRDTGYNEQF

j_call: TRBJ2-3
v_call: TRBV20-1
d_call: NA
cdr3_aa: SAEGSDGVADTQY

j_call: TRBJ2-1
v_call: TRBV28
d_call: TRBD2
cdr3_aa: ASSPSGSPNEQF

j_call: TRBJ2-7
v_call: TRBV25-1
d_call: NA
cdr3_aa: ASAAPRDEQY

j_call: TRBJ2-6
v_call: TRBV7-9
d_call: NA
cdr3_aa: ASTAAGANVLT

j_call: TRBJ2-7
v_call: TRBV10-3
d_call: TRBD1
cdr3_aa: AISGTGGVEQY

j_call: TRBJ2-5
v_call: TRBV20-1
d_call: NA
cdr3_aa: SARKYQETQY

j_call: TRBJ2-1
v_call: TRBV4-1
d_call: TRBD1
cdr3_aa: ASSQDSGTGEGF

j_call: TRBJ1-5
v_call: TRBV5-6
d_call: TRBD1
cdr3_aa: ASSFYDRGAEPQH